This T cell receptor (beta chain) derives from a study of blood T cell repertoires in COVID-19. Living in 24 US areas, the participants were between roughly 18 and 90 years of age. Profiling relied on immunoSEQ multiplex PCR, and the TCRdb table lists in-frame clones only, not all of them. In the table there are approximately 170,000 clones, approximately 82% of which are singletons. The sequencing input was PBMCs or T cells enriched from blood (not recorded which). This sequence originates from a woman in her forties or fifties in a cohort exposed to, infected with or recovered from COVID-19 (not recorded which).

CDR3 DNA: TGTGCCAGCAGCCAAGAGTCGGGTAGGGGCTACACCTTC. It is translated as CASSQESGRGYTF. The rearrangement joins TRBV3-1 (or the pseudogene TRBV3-2) to TRBJ1-2; D is ambiguous. The CDR3 sequence is 13 residues long. The germline CDR1 and CDR2 sequences are LGHDT and YNNKEL (reference sequence). The ends were cut back, 0 bases at V and 8 bases at J, with 10 bases in the middle.